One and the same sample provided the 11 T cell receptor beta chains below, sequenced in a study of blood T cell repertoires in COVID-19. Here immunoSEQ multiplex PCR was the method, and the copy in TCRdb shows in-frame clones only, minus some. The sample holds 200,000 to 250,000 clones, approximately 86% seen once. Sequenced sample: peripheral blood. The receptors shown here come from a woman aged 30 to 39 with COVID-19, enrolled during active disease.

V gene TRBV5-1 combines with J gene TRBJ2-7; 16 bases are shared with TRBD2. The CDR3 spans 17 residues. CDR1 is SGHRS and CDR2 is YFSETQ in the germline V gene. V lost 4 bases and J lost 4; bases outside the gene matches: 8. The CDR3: CASSMGLAGGSEYEQYF. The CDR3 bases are TGCGCCAGCAGCATGGGACTAGCGGGGGGGTCGGAATACGAGCAGTACTTC.

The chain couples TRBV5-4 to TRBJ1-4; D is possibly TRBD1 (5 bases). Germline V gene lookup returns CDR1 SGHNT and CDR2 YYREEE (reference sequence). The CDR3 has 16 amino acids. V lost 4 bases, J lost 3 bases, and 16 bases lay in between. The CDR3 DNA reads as TGTGCCAGCAGCAATGCGGGGGAACAGGCTAATGAAAAACTGTTTTTT. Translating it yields CASSNAGEQANEKLFF.

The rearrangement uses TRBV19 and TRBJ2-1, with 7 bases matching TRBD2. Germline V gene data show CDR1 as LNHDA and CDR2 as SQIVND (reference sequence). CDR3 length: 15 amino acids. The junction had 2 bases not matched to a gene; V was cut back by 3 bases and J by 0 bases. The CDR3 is CASSMGGFSYNEQFF. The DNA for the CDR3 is TGTGCCAGTAGTATGGGGGGGTTCTCCTACAATGAGCAGTTCTTC.

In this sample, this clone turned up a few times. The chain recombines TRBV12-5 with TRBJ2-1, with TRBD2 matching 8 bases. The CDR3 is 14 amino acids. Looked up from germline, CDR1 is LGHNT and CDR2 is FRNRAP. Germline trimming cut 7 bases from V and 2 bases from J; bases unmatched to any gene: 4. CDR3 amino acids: CASAGRGAYNEQFF. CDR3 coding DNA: TGTGCTAGTGCCGGGAGGGGAGCCTACAATGAGCAGTTCTTC.

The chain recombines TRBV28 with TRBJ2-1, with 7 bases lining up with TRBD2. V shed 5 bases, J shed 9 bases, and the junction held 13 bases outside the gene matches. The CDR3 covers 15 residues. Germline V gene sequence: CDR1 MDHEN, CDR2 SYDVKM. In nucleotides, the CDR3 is TGTGCCAGCAGTCCTCTGGACTCTTCGGGGGGTGAGCAGTTCTTC. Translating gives CASSPLDSSGGEQFF.

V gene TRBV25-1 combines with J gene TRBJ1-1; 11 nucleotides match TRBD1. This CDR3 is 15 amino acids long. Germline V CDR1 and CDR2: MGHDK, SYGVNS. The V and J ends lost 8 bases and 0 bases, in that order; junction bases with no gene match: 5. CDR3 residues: CASGWTGGMNTEAFF. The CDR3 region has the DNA TGTGCCAGCGGATGGACAGGGGGCATGAACACTGAAGCTTTCTTT.

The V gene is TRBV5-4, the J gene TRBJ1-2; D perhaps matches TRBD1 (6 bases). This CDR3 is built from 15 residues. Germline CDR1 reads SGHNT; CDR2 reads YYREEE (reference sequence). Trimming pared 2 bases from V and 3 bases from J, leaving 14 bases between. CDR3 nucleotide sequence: TGTGCCAGCAGCTTTCCGCTGGGGGCGGACTATGGCTACACCTTC. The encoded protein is CASSFPLGADYGYTF.

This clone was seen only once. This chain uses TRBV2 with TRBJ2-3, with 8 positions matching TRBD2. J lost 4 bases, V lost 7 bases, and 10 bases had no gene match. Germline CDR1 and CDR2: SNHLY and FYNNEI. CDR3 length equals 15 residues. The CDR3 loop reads CASTLSLAGSDTQYF. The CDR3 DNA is TGTGCCAGCACACTTTCCCTAGCGGGCTCAGATACGCAGTATTTT.

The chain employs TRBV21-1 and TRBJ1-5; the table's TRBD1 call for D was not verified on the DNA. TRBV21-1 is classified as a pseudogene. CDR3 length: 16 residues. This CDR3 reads CARPILRKGGNQPQHF. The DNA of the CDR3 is TGTGCCAGACCGATCCTCCGAAAAGGGGGCAATCAGCCCCAGCATTTT.

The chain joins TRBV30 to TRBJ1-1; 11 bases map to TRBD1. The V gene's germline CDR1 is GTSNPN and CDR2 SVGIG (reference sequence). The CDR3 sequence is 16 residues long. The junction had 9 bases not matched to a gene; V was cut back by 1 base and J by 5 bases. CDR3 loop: CAWSAGQGGPWTEAFF. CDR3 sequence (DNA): TGTGCCTGGAGTGCGGGACAGGGGGGTCCATGGACTGAAGCTTTCTTT.

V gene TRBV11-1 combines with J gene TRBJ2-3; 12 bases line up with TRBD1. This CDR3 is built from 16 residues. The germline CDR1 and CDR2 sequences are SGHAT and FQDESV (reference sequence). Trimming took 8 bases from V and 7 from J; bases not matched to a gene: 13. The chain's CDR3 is CASVSPRDRGRNTQYF. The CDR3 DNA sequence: TGTGCCAGCGTCAGCCCCCGGGACAGGGGGCGAAATACGCAGTATTTT.